A single T cell receptor (beta chain) is shown here with its context. This sample is drawn from a study of blood T cell repertoires in COVID-19. Overall study context: T cells, B-cell-depleted T cells, or PBMCs provided the cDNA or gDNA that served as material.

Losses at the gene ends were 4 bases for V and 7 bases for J; bases not matched to a gene: 13. The CDR3 extends over 15 amino acids. Germline CDR1 and CDR2: SGHRS and YFSETQ. Original analysis: Scientists estimated how many nucleated cells there were by amplifying reference gene primers. Produced via immunoSEQ multiplex PCR; TCRdb's table is partial and in-frame only. V and J calls and clone size come straight from that table; D and trimming were deduced from the DNA. This sample has 60,000 to 75,000 clones, with 76% found just once. Material for sequencing was peripheral blood. The J gene is TRBJ2-5, the V gene TRBV5-1, with TRBD1 matching over 7 bases. The receptor was derived from a woman aged 50 to 65 with active or convalescent COVID-19. Here the CDR3 DNA reads TGCGCCAGCAGCCTCACAGGGGACACAATCGGGACCCAGTACTTC. Protein: CASSLTGDTIGTQYF. Drawing the rest from reference TRBV5-1 and TRBJ2-5, the complete variable domain is KAGVTQTPRYLIKTRGQQVTLSCSPISGHRSVSWYQQTPGQGLQFLFEYFSETQRNKGNFPGRFSGRQFSNSRSEMNVSTLELGDSALYLCASSLTGDTIGTQYFGPGTRLLVL.